This paragraph reports one TCR beta chain. The sample belongs to a study of shared clonotypes between healthy human individuals. Study background: Per-donor plates numbered three CD4 naive, three CD4 memory, two CD8 naive and one CD8 memory.

Produced via immunoSEQ multiplex PCR; TCRdb's table is partial and in-frame only. The sample lists about 2.2 million clones; 93% were seen once. CD45RO-negative, CCR7-positively selected cells formed the naive CD8 fraction, excluding terminally differentiated effector memory CD45RA+ cells. V lost 5 bases to trimming and J lost 6 bases; unmatched junction nucleotides: 5. The CDR3 spans 13 residues. The germline V gene has CDR1 MNHEY and CDR2 SVGAGI. The source material was naive CD8+ T cells from PBMCs. V gene TRBV6-5 combines with J gene TRBJ1-1; the match to TRBD1 covers 8 bases. This TCR derives from a man aged 18-30 years in good health. Some clones in this sample may be carry-over from other donors' samples. CDR3 sequence: CASSTRQGPEAFF. The DNA for the CDR3 is TGTGCCAGCAGTACCAGACAGGGGCCTGAAGCTTTCTTT.